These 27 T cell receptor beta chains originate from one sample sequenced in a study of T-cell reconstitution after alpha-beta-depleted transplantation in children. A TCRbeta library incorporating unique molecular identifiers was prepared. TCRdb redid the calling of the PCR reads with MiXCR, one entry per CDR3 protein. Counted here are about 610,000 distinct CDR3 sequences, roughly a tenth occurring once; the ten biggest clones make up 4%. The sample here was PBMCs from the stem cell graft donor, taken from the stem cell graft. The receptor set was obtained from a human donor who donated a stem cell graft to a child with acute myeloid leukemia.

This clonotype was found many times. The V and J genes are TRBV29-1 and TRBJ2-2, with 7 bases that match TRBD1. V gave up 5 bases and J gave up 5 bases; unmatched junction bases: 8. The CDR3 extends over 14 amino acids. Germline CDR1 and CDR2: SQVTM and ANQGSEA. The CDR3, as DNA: TGCAGCGTTTCCGGGACAGCCCTTACCGGGGAGCTGTTTTTT. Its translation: CSVSGTALTGELFF.

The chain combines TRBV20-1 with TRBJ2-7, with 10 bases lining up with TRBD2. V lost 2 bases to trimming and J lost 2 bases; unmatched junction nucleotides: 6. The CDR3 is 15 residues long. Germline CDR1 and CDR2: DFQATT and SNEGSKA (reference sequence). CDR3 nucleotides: TGCAGTGCTAGACCTAGCGGGAGCGCGACCTACGAGCAGTACTTC. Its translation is CSARPSGSATYEQYF.

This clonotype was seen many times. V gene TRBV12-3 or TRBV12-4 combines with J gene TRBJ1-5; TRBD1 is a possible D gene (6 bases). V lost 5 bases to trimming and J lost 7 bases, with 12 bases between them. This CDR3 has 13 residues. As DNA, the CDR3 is TGTGCCAGCAGTGGTGGGGGGCTGCAGCCCCAGCATTTT. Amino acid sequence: CASSGGGLQPQHF.

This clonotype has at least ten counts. The DNA for the CDR3 is TGTGCCATCAGTCAGAACAATGAGCAGTTCTTC. Translating it yields CAISQNNEQFF. This chain joins TRBV10-3 and TRBJ2-1; no reliable D call. In germline, CDR1 is ENHRY, CDR2 SYGVKD. Trimming took 5 bases from V and 5 from J, leaving 4 bases between them. CDR3 length: 11 amino acids.

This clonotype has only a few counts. The CDR3 sequence: CASSAIGGRETQYF. As DNA, the CDR3 is TGTGCCAGCAGCGCCATTGGAGGCCGGGAGACCCAGTACTTC. J is TRBJ2-5 and V is TRBV9; a weak D match, TRBD2 (5 bases). Germline V CDR1 and CDR2: SGDLS, YYNGEE. Trimming shortened V by 3 bases and J by 5 bases, and 14 bases separated the two germline ends. CDR3 size: 14 residues. Combining the CDR3 with reference TRBV9 and TRBJ2-5 gives the whole variable domain DSGVTQTPKHLITATGQRVTLRCSPRSGDLSVYWYQQSLDQGLQFLIQYYNGEERAKGNILERFSAQQFPDLHSELNLSSLELGDSALYFCASSAIGGRETQYFGPGTRLLVL.

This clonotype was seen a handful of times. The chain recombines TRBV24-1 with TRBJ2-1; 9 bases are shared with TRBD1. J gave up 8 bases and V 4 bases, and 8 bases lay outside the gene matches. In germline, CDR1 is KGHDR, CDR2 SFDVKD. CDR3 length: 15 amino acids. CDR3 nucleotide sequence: TGTGCCACCAGTGAACCCGGGACAGGGCTTCATGAGCAGTTCTTC. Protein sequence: CATSEPGTGLHEQFF.

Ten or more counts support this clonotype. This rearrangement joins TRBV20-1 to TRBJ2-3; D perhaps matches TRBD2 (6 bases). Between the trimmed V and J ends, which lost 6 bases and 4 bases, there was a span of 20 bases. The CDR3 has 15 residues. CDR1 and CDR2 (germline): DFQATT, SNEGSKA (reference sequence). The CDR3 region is CSARPPREGSDTQYF. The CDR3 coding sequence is TGCAGTGCGAGACCGCCGCGGGAAGGGTCAGATACGCAGTATTTT.

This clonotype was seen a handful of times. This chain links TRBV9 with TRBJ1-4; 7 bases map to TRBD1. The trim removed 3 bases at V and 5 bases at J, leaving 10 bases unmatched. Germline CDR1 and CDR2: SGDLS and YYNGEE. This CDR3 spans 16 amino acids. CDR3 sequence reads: CASSAVGGQRNEKLFF. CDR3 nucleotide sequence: TGTGCCAGCAGCGCCGTGGGGGGACAGAGAAATGAAAAACTGTTTTTT.

The CDR3 bases are TGCAGTGCTAGAGATGGGGGCAAACTGTTTTTT. Residues: CSARDGGKLFF. This chain joins TRBV20-1 and TRBJ1-4; TRBD1 might be the D (6 bases). This CDR3 is 11 amino acids long. V was pared by 0 bases and J by 11 bases, with 7 bases between. Germline V lookup: CDR1 DFQATT, CDR2 SNEGSKA (reference sequence).

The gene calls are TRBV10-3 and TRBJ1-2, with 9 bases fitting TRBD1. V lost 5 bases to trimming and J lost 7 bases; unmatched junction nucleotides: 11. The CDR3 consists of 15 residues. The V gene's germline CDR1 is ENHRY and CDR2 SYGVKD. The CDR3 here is CAISPRRDREAGYTF. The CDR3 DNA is TGTGCCATCAGTCCCCGGCGGGACAGGGAGGCTGGCTACACCTTC.

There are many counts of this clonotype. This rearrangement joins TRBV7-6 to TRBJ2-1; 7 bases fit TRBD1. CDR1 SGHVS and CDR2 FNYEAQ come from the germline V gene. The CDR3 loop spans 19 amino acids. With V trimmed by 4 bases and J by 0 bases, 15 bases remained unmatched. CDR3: CASSSPKGALSGSYNEQFF. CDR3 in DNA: TGTGCCAGCAGCTCCCCAAAGGGGGCCCTTTCGGGCTCCTACAATGAGCAGTTCTTC.

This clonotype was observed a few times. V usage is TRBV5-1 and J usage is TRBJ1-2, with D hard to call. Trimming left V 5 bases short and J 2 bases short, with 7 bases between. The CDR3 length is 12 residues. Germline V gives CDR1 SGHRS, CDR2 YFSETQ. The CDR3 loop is CASRQENYGYTF. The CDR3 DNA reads TGCGCCAGCAGACAAGAGAACTATGGCTACACCTTC.

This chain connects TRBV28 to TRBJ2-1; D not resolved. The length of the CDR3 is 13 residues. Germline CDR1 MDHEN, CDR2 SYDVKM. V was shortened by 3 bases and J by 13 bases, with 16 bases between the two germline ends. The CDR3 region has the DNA TGTGCCAGCAGTTTGGTCGTATCCCCGGCACAGTTCTTC. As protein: CASSLVVSPAQFF.

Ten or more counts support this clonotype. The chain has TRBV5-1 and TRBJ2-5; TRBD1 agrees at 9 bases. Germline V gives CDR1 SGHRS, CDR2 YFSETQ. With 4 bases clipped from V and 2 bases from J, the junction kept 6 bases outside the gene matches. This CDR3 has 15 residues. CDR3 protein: CASSGGQGQQETQYF. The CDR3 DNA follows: TGCGCCAGCAGCGGGGGACAGGGTCAACAAGAGACCCAGTACTTC.

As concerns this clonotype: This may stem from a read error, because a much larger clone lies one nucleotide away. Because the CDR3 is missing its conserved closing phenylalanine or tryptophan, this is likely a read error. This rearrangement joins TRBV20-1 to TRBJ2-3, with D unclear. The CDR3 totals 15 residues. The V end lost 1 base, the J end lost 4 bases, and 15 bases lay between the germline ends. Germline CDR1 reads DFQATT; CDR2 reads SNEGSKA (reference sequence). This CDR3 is CSARAWAPNPDTQYV. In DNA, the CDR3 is TGCAGTGCTAGAGCCTGGGCCCCCAACCCAGATACGCAGTATGTT.

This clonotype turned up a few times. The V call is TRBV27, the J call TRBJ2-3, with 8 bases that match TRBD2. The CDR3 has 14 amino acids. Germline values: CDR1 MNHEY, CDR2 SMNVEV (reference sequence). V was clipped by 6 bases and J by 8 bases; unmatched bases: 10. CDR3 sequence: CASSLSLGLVTQYF. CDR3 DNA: TGTGCCAGCAGCCTAAGTTTGGGACTAGTTACGCAGTATTTT.

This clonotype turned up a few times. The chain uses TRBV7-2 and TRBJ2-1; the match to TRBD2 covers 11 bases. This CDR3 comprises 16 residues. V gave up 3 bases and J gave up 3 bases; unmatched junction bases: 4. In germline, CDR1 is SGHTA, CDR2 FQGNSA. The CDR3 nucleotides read TGTGCCAGCAGCTTGACCGGGACTAGCGGCTACAATGAGCAGTTCTTC. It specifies CASSLTGTSGYNEQFF.

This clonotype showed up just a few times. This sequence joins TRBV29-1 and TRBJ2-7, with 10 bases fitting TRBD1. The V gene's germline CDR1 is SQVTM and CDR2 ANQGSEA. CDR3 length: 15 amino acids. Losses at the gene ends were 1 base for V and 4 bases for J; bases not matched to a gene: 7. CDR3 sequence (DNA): TGCAGCGTTGAAGTACTGACAGGGGGCCCTTACGAGCAGTACTTC. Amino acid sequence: CSVEVLTGGPYEQYF.

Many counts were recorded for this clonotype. The CDR3 reads CASSLGPTEQYF. CDR3 nucleotides: TGTGCCAGCAGCTTAGGACCGACCGAGCAGTACTTC. This rearrangement joins TRBV7-9 to TRBJ2-7; D not resolved. The CDR3 contains 12 residues. Trimming took 1 base from V and 6 from J, leaving 7 bases between them. Germline CDR1 SEHNR, CDR2 FQNEAQ (reference sequence). The full variable domain, completed using reference TRBV7-9 and TRBJ2-7, is DTGVSQNPRHKITKRGQNVTFRCDPISEHNRLYWYRQTLGQGPEFLTYFQNEAQLEKSRLLSDRFSAERPKGSFSTLEIQRTEQGDSAMYLCASSLGPTEQYFGPGTRLTVT.

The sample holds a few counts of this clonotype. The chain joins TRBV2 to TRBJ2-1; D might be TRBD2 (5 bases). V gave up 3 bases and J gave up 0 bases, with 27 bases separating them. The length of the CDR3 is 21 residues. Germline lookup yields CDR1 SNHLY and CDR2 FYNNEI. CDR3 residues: CASSDPVISSGLKSSYNEQFF. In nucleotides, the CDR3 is TGTGCCAGCAGTGATCCCGTCATCAGCTCTGGACTGAAAAGCTCCTACAATGAGCAGTTCTTC.

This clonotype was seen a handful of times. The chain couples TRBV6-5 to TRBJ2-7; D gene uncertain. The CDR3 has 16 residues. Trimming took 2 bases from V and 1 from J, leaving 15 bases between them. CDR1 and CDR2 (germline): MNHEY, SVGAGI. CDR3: CASSYGRTLRSYEQYF. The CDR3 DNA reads TGTGCCAGCAGTTACGGACGGACCTTAAGATCCTACGAGCAGTACTTC.

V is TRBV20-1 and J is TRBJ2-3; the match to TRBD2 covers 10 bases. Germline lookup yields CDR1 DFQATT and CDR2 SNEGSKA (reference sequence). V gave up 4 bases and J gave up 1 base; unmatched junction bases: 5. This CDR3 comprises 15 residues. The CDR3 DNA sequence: TGCAGTGCTATGCTCCTAGCGGGAGGCACAGATACGCAGTATTTT. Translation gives CSAMLLAGGTDTQYF.

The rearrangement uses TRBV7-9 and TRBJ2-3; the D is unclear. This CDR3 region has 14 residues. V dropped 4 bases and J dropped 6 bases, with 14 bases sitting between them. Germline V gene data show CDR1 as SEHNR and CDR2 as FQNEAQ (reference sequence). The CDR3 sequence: CASSSPGRPDTQYF. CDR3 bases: TGTGCCAGCAGCTCACCCGGACGGCCGGATACGCAGTATTTT.

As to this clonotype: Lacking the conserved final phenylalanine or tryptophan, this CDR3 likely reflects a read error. Here the CDR3 DNA reads TGTGCCAGCAGCACCGGGACAGGGAACTATGGCTACACCATC. This codes for CASSTGTGNYGYTI. The chain is built from TRBV7-2 and TRBJ1-2, with 9 bases aligning to TRBD1. The V and J ends lost 5 bases and 2 bases, in that order; junction bases with no gene match: 3. Germline CDR1 is SGHTA and CDR2 is FQGNSA. This CDR3 comprises 14 residues.

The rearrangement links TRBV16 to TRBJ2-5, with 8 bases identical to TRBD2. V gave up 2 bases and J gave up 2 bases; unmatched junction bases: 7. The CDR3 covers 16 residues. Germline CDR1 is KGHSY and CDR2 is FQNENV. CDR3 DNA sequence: TGTGCCAGCAGCCAAGTGCCGGGAGGGAGGCAAGAGACCCAGTACTTC. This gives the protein CASSQVPGGRQETQYF.

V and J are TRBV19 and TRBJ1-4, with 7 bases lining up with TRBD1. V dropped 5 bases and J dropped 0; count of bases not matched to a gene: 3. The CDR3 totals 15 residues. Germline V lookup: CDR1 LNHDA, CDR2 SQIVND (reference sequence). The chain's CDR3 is CASSRQGATNEKLFF. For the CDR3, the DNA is TGTGCCAGTAGTCGACAGGGTGCAACTAATGAAAAACTGTTTTTT.

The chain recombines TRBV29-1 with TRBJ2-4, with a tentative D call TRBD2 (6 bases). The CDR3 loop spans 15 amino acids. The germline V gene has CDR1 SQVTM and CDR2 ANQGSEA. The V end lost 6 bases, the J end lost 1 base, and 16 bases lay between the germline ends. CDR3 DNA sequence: TGCAGCGTACTACGCGGGGTAGAGGCCAAAAACATTCAGTACTTC. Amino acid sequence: CSVLRGVEAKNIQYF. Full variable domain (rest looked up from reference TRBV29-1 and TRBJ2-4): SAVISQKPSRDICQRGTSLTIQCQVDSQVTMMFWYRQQPGQSLTLIATANQGSEATYESGFVIDKFPISRPNLTFSTLTVSNMSPEDSSIYLCSVLRGVEAKNIQYFGAGTRLSVL.